One and the same sample provided the 16 T cell receptor beta chains below, sequenced in a study of fetal regulatory T cell absence and autoimmunity (dated by TCRdb to about 2017). The library was prepared using the immunoSEQ multiplex PCR assay. TCRdb took this table from immuneACCESS and kept in-frame rearrangements with V and J called. Such tables lack part of the clones; where checked against another copy, unresolved V genes explain under half of the gap, and the rest is unexplained. Counted in this sample were 95,000 or so clones; 55% to 75% of them appeared once. 1.5% to 2.5% of the sample comes from the top ten. Material: pancreas tissue. Receptors originate from a male donor with IPEX syndrome.

This chain connects TRBV6-1 to TRBJ1-1; 7 bases are a match to TRBD1. Germline values: CDR1 MNHNS, CDR2 SASEGT. This CDR3 contains 13 residues. V lost 3 bases and J lost 7; bases outside the gene matches: 5. This CDR3 reads CASSDRGRDEAFF. CDR3 coding DNA: TGTGCCAGCAGTGACAGGGGGAGGGATGAAGCTTTCTTT.

The sample holds a few counts of this clone. CDR3 nucleotide sequence: TGTGCCAGTAGTATACGGGACATCTATGGCTACACCTTC. It translates to CASSIRDIYGYTF. The V gene is TRBV19, the J gene TRBJ1-2; weak D call: TRBD1 (6 bases). Trimming took off 2 bases at V and 4 bases at J, with 8 bases between the two ends. The CDR3 contains 13 residues. Germline V gene data show CDR1 as LNHDA and CDR2 as SQIVND (reference sequence).

The rearrangement uses TRBV5-4 and TRBJ2-3; D gene unclear. V lost 0 bases and J lost 5, with 16 bases in between. The CDR3 consists of 16 residues. Germline CDR1 and CDR2: SGHNT and YYREEE (reference sequence). CDR3 sequence: CASSLGLDPEIDTQYF. The CDR3 DNA follows: TGTGCCAGCAGCTTGGGTCTGGACCCGGAGATAGATACGCAGTATTTT.

J is TRBJ2-3 and V is TRBV2; 9 nucleotides line up with TRBD2. The CDR3 contains 16 residues. V was clipped by 3 bases and J by 4 bases; unmatched bases: 8. CDR1 is SNHLY, CDR2 FYNNEI, per germline. CDR3 sequence reads: CASSDNRGRGSDTQYF. The CDR3 coding sequence is TGTGCCAGCAGTGATAATCGCGGGAGGGGATCAGATACGCAGTATTTT.

In its sample, this clone was seen once. This sequence joins TRBV4-2 and TRBJ2-1; 8 positions match TRBD2. The CDR3 spans 15 residues. Germline trimming cut 0 bases from V and 8 bases from J; bases unmatched to any gene: 6. The germline V gene encodes CDR1 LGHNA and CDR2 YNFKEQ. CDR3 bases: TGTGCCAGCAGCCAAGAAAGCGGGAGTAGGTATGAGCAGTTCTTC. Translating it yields CASSQESGSRYEQFF.

This chain joins TRBV15 and TRBJ2-3; D may be TRBD1 (5 bases). Trimming removed 6 bases at V and 4 bases at J, with 14 bases between. CDR3 length equals 14 residues. Germline V gene lookup returns CDR1 LNHNV and CDR2 YYDKDF (reference sequence). The DNA of the CDR3 is TGTGCCACCAGAGCAGCAGGGCGCCCAGATACGCAGTATTTT. As protein: CATRAAGRPDTQYF. Complete variable domain (other parts from reference TRBV15 and TRBJ2-3): DAMVIQNPRYQVTQFGKPVTLSCSQTLNHNVMYWYQQKSSQAPKLLFHYYDKDFNNEADTPDNFQSRRPNTSFCFLDIRSPGLGDTAMYLCATRAAGRPDTQYFGPGTRLTVL.

The V and J genes are TRBV19 and TRBJ1-1; TRBD1 might be the D (6 bases). The CDR3 totals 16 residues. The germline gives CDR1 LNHDA, CDR2 SQIVND (reference sequence). V lost 0 bases, J lost 5 bases, and 16 bases lay in between. DNA for the CDR3: TGTGCCAGTAGTATAGATCAAATCACGGGGGCTACTGAAGCTTTCTTT. Translated: CASSIDQITGATEAFF.

This chain uses TRBV27 with TRBJ2-7, with D hard to call. The CDR3 covers 11 residues. Germline V CDR1 and CDR2: MNHEY, SMNVEV (reference sequence). V gave up 3 bases and J gave up 2 bases, with 2 bases separating them. The CDR3 DNA is TGTGCCAGCAGTTTCACCTACGAGCAGTACTTC. Encoded protein: CASSFTYEQYF.

The count of this clone is one. The V call is TRBV5-6, the J call TRBJ1-1, with 11 bases matching TRBD1. The CDR3 loop spans 19 amino acids. Germline CDR1 is SGHDT and CDR2 is YYEEEE. V was pared by 4 bases and J by 0 bases, with 14 bases of the junction left unmatched. The CDR3, as DNA: TGTGCCAGCAGCGCCACCTGGGACAGGGGGGTTTTTATGAACACTGAAGCTTTCTTT. It is translated as CASSATWDRGVFMNTEAFF.

The rearrangement links TRBV15 to TRBJ1-2; no clear D gene. The CDR3 runs 12 residues. The V end lost 3 bases, the J end lost 4 bases, and 6 bases lay between the germline ends. Germline V lookup: CDR1 LNHNV, CDR2 YYDKDF (reference sequence). The chain's CDR3 is CATSSSGYGYTF. CDR3 DNA: TGTGCCACCAGCAGCAGCGGCTATGGCTACACCTTC. Drawing the rest from reference TRBV15 and TRBJ1-2, the complete variable domain is DAMVIQNPRYQVTQFGKPVTLSCSQTLNHNVMYWYQQKSSQAPKLLFHYYDKDFNNEADTPDNFQSRRPNTSFCFLDIRSPGLGDTAMYLCATSSSGYGYTFGSGTRLTVV.

The genes are TRBV4-3 and TRBJ2-3; 7 bases fit TRBD1. Germline-derived CDR1 and CDR2 are LGHNA and YSLEER. The V and J ends lost 2 bases and 3 bases, in that order; junction bases with no gene match: 5. The CDR3 is made up of 15 amino acids. The CDR3 is CASSQLATGTDTQYF. The CDR3 region has the DNA TGCGCCAGCAGCCAACTTGCGACAGGGACAGATACGCAGTATTTT.

This clone has only a few counts. The CDR3 sequence is CASSLARGLDYEQYF. In nucleotides, the CDR3 is TGTGCCAGCAGCTTAGCACGGGGACTGGACTACGAGCAGTACTTC. This chain joins TRBV27 and TRBJ2-7, with a weak D call TRBD2 (6 bases). Germline CDR1 and CDR2: MNHEY and SMNVEV (reference sequence). The CDR3 totals 15 residues. Trimming pared 6 bases from V and 3 bases from J, leaving 18 bases between.

The genes are TRBV27 and TRBJ1-2; possibly TRBD1 for D (6 bases). Between the trimmed V and J ends, which lost 0 bases and 4 bases, there was a span of 6 bases. From germline, CDR1 is MNHEY and CDR2 SMNVEV (reference sequence). The CDR3 extends over 13 amino acids. The CDR3 DNA reads TGTGCCAGCAGTTTATCAGGGGGCTATGGCTACACCTTC. Translation: CASSLSGGYGYTF.

The chain combines TRBV7-9 with TRBJ2-7, with D tentatively TRBD1 (6 bases). V lost 2 bases and J 2 bases, leaving 7 bases between the germline ends. Germline CDR1 SEHNR, CDR2 FQNEAQ (reference sequence). This CDR3 has 13 residues. The CDR3, as DNA: TGTGCCAGCAGCTTACGGGACACCTACGAGCAGTACTTC. It encodes CASSLRDTYEQYF.

This clone was recorded only once. The chain is built from TRBV7-9 and TRBJ2-3; tentatively, D is TRBD1 (5 bases). The CDR3 spans 15 residues. Trimming took off 2 bases at V and 0 bases at J, with 9 bases between the two ends. Looked up from germline, CDR1 is SEHNR and CDR2 is FQNEAQ (reference sequence). The CDR3: CASSLKTASTDTQYF. CDR3 bases: TGTGCCAGCAGCTTAAAGACAGCTAGCACAGATACGCAGTATTTT.

V usage is TRBV11-3 and J usage is TRBJ2-7, with unresolved D. The V end lost 2 bases, the J end lost 2 bases, and 10 bases lay between the germline ends. CDR3 length equals 14 residues. Germline V gene sequence: CDR1 SGHNT, CDR2 YENEEA. CDR3 region: CASSLFYNTYEQYF. The DNA for the CDR3 is TGTGCCAGCAGCTTATTTTACAATACCTACGAGCAGTACTTC.